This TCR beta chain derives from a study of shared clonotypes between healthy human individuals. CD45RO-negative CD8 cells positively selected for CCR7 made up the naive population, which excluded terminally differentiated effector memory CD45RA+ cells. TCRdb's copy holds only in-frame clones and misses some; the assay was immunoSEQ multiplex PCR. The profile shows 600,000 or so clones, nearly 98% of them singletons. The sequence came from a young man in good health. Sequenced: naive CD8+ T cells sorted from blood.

The CDR3 protein is CASIFGWGQSEAFF. CDR3 in DNA: TGTGCCAGCATTTTCGGATGGGGTCAGTCTGAAGCTTTCTTT. The rearrangement links TRBV2 to TRBJ1-1; D uncertain. Trimming removed 7 bases from V and 6 bases from J, with 18 bases in between. The germline CDR1 and CDR2 sequences are SNHLY and FYNNEI. There are 14 residues in the CDR3. Using reference TRBV2 and TRBJ1-1 for the parts outside the CDR3, the full variable domain is EPEVTQTPSHQVTQMGQEVILRCVPISNHLYFYWYRQILGQKVEFLVSFYNNEISEKSEIFDDQFSVERPDGSNFTLKIRSTKLEDSAMYFCASIFGWGQSEAFFGQGTRLTVV.